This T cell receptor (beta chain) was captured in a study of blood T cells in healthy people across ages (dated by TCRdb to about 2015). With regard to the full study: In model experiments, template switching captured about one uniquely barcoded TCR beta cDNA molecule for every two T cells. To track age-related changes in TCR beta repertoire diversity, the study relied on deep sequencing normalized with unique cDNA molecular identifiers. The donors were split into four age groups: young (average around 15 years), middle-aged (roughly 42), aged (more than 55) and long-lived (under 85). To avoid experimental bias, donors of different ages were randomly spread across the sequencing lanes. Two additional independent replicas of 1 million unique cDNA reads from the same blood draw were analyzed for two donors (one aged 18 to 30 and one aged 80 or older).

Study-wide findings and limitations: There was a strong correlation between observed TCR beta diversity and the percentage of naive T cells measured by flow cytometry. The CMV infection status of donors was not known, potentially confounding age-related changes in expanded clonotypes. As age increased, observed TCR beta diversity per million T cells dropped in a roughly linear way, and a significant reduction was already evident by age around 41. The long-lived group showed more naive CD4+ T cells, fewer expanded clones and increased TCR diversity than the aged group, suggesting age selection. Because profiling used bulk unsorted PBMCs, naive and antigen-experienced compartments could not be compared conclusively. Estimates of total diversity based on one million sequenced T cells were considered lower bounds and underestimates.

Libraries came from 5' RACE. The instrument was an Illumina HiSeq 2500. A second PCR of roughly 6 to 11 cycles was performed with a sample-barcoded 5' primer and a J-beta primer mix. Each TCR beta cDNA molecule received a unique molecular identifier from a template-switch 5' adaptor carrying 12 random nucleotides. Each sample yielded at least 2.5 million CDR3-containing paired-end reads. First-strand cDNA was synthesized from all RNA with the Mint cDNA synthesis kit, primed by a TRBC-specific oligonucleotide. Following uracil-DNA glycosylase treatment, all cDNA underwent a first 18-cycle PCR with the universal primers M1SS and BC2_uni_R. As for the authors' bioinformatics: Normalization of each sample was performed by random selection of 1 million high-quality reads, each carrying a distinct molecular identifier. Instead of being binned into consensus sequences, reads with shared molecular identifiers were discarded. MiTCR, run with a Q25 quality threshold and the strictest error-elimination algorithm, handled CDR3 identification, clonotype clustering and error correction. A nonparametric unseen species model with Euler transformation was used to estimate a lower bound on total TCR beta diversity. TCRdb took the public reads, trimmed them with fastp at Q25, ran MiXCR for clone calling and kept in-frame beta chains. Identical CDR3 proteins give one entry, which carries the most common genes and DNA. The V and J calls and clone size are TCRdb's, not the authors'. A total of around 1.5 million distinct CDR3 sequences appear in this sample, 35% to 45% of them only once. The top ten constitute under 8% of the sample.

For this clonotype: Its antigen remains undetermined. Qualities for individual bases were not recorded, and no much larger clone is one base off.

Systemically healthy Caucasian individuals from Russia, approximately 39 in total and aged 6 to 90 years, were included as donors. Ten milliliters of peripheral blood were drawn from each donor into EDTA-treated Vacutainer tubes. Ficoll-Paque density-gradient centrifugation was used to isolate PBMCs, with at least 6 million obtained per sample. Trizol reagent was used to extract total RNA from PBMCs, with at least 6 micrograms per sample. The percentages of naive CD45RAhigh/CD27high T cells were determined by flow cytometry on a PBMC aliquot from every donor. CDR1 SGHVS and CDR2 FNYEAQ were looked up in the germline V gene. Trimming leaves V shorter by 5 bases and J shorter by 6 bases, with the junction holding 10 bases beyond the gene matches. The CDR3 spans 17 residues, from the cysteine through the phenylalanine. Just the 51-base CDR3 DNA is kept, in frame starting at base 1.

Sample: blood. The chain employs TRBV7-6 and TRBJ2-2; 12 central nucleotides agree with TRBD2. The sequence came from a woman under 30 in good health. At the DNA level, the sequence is TGTGCCAGCAGCCCCCGACTAGCGGGAGAGAGCCCCGGGGAGCTGTTTTTT. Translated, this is CASSPRLAGESPGELFF.